This TCR beta chain came from a study of Ad26.COV2.S vaccination and SARS-CoV-2 variants. The wider study: Trial arm assignment for the donor was COV1001 Ad26.COV2.S. Whole-study findings and limits: Vaccine recipients surpassed placebo recipients in spike-specific TCR breadth.

CDR1 and CDR2 (germline): MNHEY, SVGAGI. Trimming took off 7 bases at V and 3 bases at J, with 9 bases between the two ends. The CDR3 spans 12 residues. Regarding treatment: about 20 received Ad26.COV2.S at low or high dose, single or two shots; about five received placebo; per-sample allocation not given. Each sample was drawn 63 days after the first injection (of vaccine or placebo). Cohort 1b enrolled adults aged 18-55 years in Boston. Ad26.COV2.S expressed prefusion-stabilized spike from the original Wuhan strain. The data were produced by immunoSEQ multiplex PCR, yet TCRdb's version contains in-frame clones alone and is incomplete. The sample yields under 500,000 clones, over 80% seen once. This clone was counted ten times or more. Its matching antigen is unknown.

This chain links TRBV6-5 with TRBJ1-1, with TRBD1 as a possible D gene (5 bases). The source material was peripheral blood, sampled in a trial of Ad26.COV2.S vaccine versus placebo. This clonotype originated in a person between 18 and 65 years old who received the Ad26.COV2.S COVID-19 vaccine or a placebo. DNA for the CDR3: TGTGCCAGCAATTCAGGGTACACTGAAGCTTTCTTT. The encoded protein is CASNSGYTEAFF.